A selection of T cell receptor beta chains follows, all from one sample in a study of Graves' ophthalmopathy and Graves' hyperthyroidism. Via MiXCR, TCRdb re-called the multiplex PCR reads, giving one row per CDR3 protein. The table lists under 800,000 distinct CDR3 sequences, 22% of them singletons. Sequenced sample: peripheral blood. The receptor source for this set is a woman aged 18-30 years with stable Graves' hyperthyroidism. Some clones in this sample may be carry-over from other donors' samples. CDR3s include the opening cysteine and the closing phenylalanine or tryptophan.

TRBJ2-7 | TRBV28 | CASKPGGLYEQYF
TRBJ1-1 | TRBV24-1 | CAKRVSGLTEAFF
TRBJ1-1 | TRBV6-5 | CASSYRAGGTEAFF
TRBJ1-5 | TRBV6-1 | CASNTGGYGNQPQHF
TRBJ1-3 | TRBV12-3/TRBV12-4 | CASSLAGGNTIYF
TRBJ1-1 | TRBV30 | CAWTPQRTEAFF
TRBJ1-1 | TRBV12-3/TRBV12-4 | CASSLGLQPFMNTEAFF
TRBJ1-5 | TRBV6-4 | CASSDFGPYFVSNQPQHF
TRBJ1-1 | TRBV20-1 | CSVVESGTVSAFF
TRBJ1-1 | TRBV6-2/TRBV6-3 | CASFGQRHYEAFF
TRBJ1-2 | TRBV28 | CASSLLYSAYGYTF
TRBJ2-6 | TRBV15 | CATSRGVSGANVLTF
TRBJ2-7 | TRBV15 | CATSRVAGNYEQYF
TRBJ2-5 | TRBV7-9 | CASSLNTGRQETKYF
TRBJ2-7 | TRBV5-1 | CASSWRDRGSYEQYF
TRBJ1-5 | TRBV6-1 | CASSPRGGGWKVWPQHF
TRBJ1-2 | TRBV12-5 | CASGLDGHYGYTF
TRBJ1-6 | TRBV10-3 | CAIGDGTNSPLHF
TRBJ1-2 | TRBV5-1 | CASSAGQGDVDTF
TRBJ1-1 | TRBV7-9 | CASSFQGPPEAFF
TRBJ2-5 | TRBV6-1 | CASSGGQGVTQYF
TRBJ2-2 | TRBV5-1 | CASSYGQTSGELFF
TRBJ1-2 | TRBV4-1 | CASSQWDTNYGYTF
TRBJ1-2 | TRBV7-9 | CASSSQDYYGYTF
TRBJ2-4 | TRBV6-5 | CASSAGGVNIQYF
TRBJ2-7 | TRBV12-3/TRBV12-4 | CASSSGDLNFHEQYF
TRBJ1-1 | TRBV28 | CASSLPDRANTEAFF
TRBJ2-2 | TRBV6-4 | CASSDGTGTGELFF
TRBJ2-7 | TRBV6-1 | CVTRGESLREQYF
TRBJ1-1 | TRBV3-1 | CASSQSREGEAFF
TRBJ1-1 | TRBV6-5 | CASSYSAGATEAFF
TRBJ1-2 | TRBV28 | CASSFFVSRAGYTF
TRBJ1-1 | TRBV7-2 | CASSPTQINTEAFF
TRBJ2-4 | TRBV20-1 | CSARAGENIQYF
TRBJ1-1 | TRBV10-3 | CAISDMAGAFF
TRBJ1-2 | TRBV28 | CASSLQDRGLFGYTF
TRBJ2-5 | TRBV4-2 | CASSQAARGQLQETQYF
TRBJ2-3 | TRBV3-1 | CASSYHTDTQYF
TRBJ2-1 | TRBV6-5 | CASSNSGDRDEQFF
TRBJ2-2 | TRBV11-2 | CASSSGQGHTGELFF
TRBJ1-4 | TRBV5-4 | CASSFKATNEKLFF
TRBJ2-7 | TRBV7-3 | CASRLTGIPFYEQYF
TRBJ1-6 | TRBV3-1 | CASSEMGDSPLHF